This T cell receptor (beta chain) was found in a study of blood T cell repertoires in COVID-19 (dated by TCRdb to the early 2020s). In the study overall: Collaborator samples came from the United States, Italy and Spain and covered acute and convalescent phases of COVID-19. The material from the prospective study consisted of cDNA or gDNA derived from T cells, B-cell-depleted T cells, or PBMCs. Deeply sampled blood TCRbeta repertoires from subjects exposed to, actively infected with, or recovered from COVID-19 were included in the dataset. The repertoires were released in a freely available public database intended as a resource for research on the immune response to SARS-CoV-2. Samples were obtained from the ongoing ImmuneRACE study (first 160 participants) and from 1,200 or so subjects provided by 6 global collaborators. A de-identified subject ID, COVID-19 status, age in years and sex were almost always included in the sample metadata. Where HLA class I and class II types were available, the types were taken from metadata supplied by the sample provider, not from assay-based typing. General study outcomes and caveats: How much clinical and demographic metadata was included differed by source and by participant, and the metadata was provided uncurated.

TCRbeta CDR3 regions were amplified from genomic DNA using the immunoSEQ Assay, a bias-controlled multiplex PCR. As for the authors' bioinformatics: The number of nucleated cells in each sample was estimated from the amplification of reference gene primers within the assay. To quantify the absolute abundance of each unique TCRbeta CDR3 rearrangement, sequence reads were collapsed and filtered. For each sample, productive Simpson clonality was calculated as the square root of Simpson's diversity index over productive rearrangements. TCRdb's version of the immuneACCESS table is confined to in-frame rearrangements and falls short of the full clone set. An unresolved V gene accounts for under half of the shortfall where checked; the remainder is of unknown origin. The V and J calls and clone size come from that table; D and trimming were worked out from the DNA. The table for this sample lists under 250,000 clones; approximately 83% of them were counted only once. The top ten constitute approximately 2% of the sample.

Samples from volunteer blood donors who had recovered from COVID-19 were contributed by a second Seattle source. The collaborating institutions used their own protocols to collect whole blood in K2EDTA tubes. For TCRbeta analysis, collaborators shipped samples as frozen whole blood, isolated PBMCs, or DNA extracted from either of those sample types. From a lookup of the germline V gene, CDR1 and CDR2 are LGHNT and FRNRAP. From V the trimming removes 6 bases and from J it removes 5 bases, while the gene matches leave 4 bases of the junction unaccounted for. The CDR3 covers 12 residues, taking in both the cysteine and the phenylalanine. The sequence is cut down to CDR3 DNA, 36 bases in frame from base 1. Of note for this clone: Its antigen specificity is not known. Per-nucleotide qualities are absent, and no much larger clonotype sits a single base away.

Sample: peripheral blood. Recombination connected TRBV12-5 to TRBJ2-7; TRBD2 fits 7 bases in the junction. The source is a man younger than 40 who had recovered from COVID-19. The nucleotides are TGTGCTAGTGGGTGGGAGGGTAACGAGCAGTACTTC. Its amino acids are CASGWEGNEQYF.